There are many counts of the clone carrying this T cell receptor (beta chain). Antigen unknown. Germline V gene lookup returns CDR1 SGHTA and CDR2 FQGNSA. This CDR3 is built from 14 residues. V trimming: 5 bases; J trimming: 5 bases; junction bases outside the gene matches: 6. TCRdb recomputed calls from the reads with MiXCR, one row per CDR3 protein. Among around 350,000 distinct CDR3 sequences listed, about a sixth were seen once. The sample comes from a study of T cell repertoires in cytomegalovirus infection. At the level of the study: A matching HLA type, together with CMV infection, was signaled by public TCR beta signatures.

Overall study results and limits: The study found HLA-C-restricted CMV-specific TCR beta clonotypes dominating the ex vivo response. Totalled public TCR beta family frequency picked out people who carried CMV plus the relevant HLA.

Material: PBMCs. The sequence derives from a human donor in good health (CMV status not recorded). Some clones in this sample may be carry-over from other donors' samples. This chain links TRBV7-2 with TRBJ2-5, with TRBD2 matching over 9 bases. The CDR3 bases are TGTGCCAGCAGCCTTGACAGCGGGGGGGAGACCCAGTACTTC. Residues: CASSLDSGGETQYF. The entire variable domain, with the rest obtained from reference TRBV7-2 and TRBJ2-5, is as follows: GAGVSQSPSNKVTEKGKDVELRCDPISGHTALYWYRQSLGQGLEFLIYFQGNSAPDKSGLPSDRFSAERTGGSVSTLTIQRTQQEDSAVYLCASSLDSGGETQYFGPGTRLLVL.